Listed below are T cell receptor beta chains from one sample, sequenced in a study of cytomegalovirus exposure and HLA in healthy donors. Profiling relied on immunoSEQ multiplex PCR, and the TCRdb table lists in-frame clones only, not all of them. The sample includes a few hundred thousand clones, 80% to 90% of them seen just once. The specimen was PBMCs. Receptors were obtained from a woman younger than 35 in good health and CMV-seronegative. The CDR3 runs from the conserved cysteine through the conserved F or W. The order of the fields is V gene, D gene, clone size, J gene, CDR3 protein, CDR3 DNA. The D gene is left open where the match is weak. Only some rows state a clone size, as once, few, many or a class for expanded clones.

TRBV11-1	.	.	TRBJ1-2	CASSLVRGFGGYTF	TGTGCCAGCAGCTTAGTGCGGGGTTTCGGTGGCTACACCTTC
TRBV18	.	.	TRBJ2-5	CASSPPSQETQYF	TGTGCCAGCTCACCCCCGTCTCAAGAGACCCAGTACTTC
TRBV7-2	.	.	TRBJ1-1	CASSQGSQAFF	TGTGCCAGCAGCCAGGGGTCTCAAGCTTTCTTT
TRBV13	TRBD2	.	TRBJ2-7	CASSRLAGGHYEQYF	TGTGCCAGCAGCCGTCTAGCGGGGGGCCACTACGAGCAGTACTTC
TRBV15	.	.	TRBJ1-5	CATSRDFKPGLSNQPQHF	TGTGCCACCAGCAGAGATTTTAAGCCGGGATTAAGCAATCAGCCCCAGCATTTT
TRBV30	TRBD2	.	TRBJ2-3	CAWRRRGGADTQYF	TGTGCCTGGAGGAGGCGGGGGGGGGCAGATACGCAGTATTTT
TRBV7-2	.	.	TRBJ2-5	CASSLSQRQETQYF	TGTGCCAGCAGCTTATCTCAGCGCCAAGAGACCCAGTACTTC
TRBV7-9	.	.	TRBJ2-2	CASSHRSTGELFF	TGTGCCAGCAGCCATAGAAGTACCGGGGAGCTGTTTTTT
TRBV27	.	once	TRBJ2-7	CASSLGLPFYEQYF	TGTGCCAGCAGTTTAGGACTCCCTTTTTACGAGCAGTACTTC
TRBV29-1	.	.	TRBJ2-7	CSAVDGGSYEQYF	TGCAGCGCGGTCGACGGGGGCTCCTACGAGCAGTACTTC
TRBV7-8	.	once	TRBJ2-1	CASSLASNEQFF	TGTGCCAGCAGCTTAGCCTCCAATGAGCAGTTCTTC
TRBV30	.	.	TRBJ1-1	CAWSHTGWKESRRAFF	TGTGCCTGGAGTCATACGGGGTGGAAGGAGAGTAGACGGGCTTTCTTT
TRBV9	TRBD2	.	TRBJ2-5	CASSVAPTSGEWETQYF	TGTGCCAGCAGCGTAGCCCCTACTAGCGGGGAATGGGAGACCCAGTACTTC
TRBV5-1	.	.	TRBJ2-5	CASSPPQSGGVSQETQYF	TGCGCCAGCAGCCCACCGCAGTCTGGCGGGGTTTCCCAAGAGACCCAGTACTTC
TRBV30	TRBD1	.	TRBJ1-4	CAWSEGQINEKLFF	TGTGCCTGGAGTGAGGGACAGATAAATGAAAAACTGTTTTTT
TRBV7-3	.	few	TRBJ2-1	CASSLRFPGTYEVDEQFF	TGTGCCAGCAGCTTAAGGTTCCCCGGGACATATGAAGTAGATGAGCAGTTCTTC
TRBV6-6	TRBD1	.	TRBJ2-1	CASSYSGTGGNEQFF	TGTGCCAGCAGTTACTCCGGGACAGGGGGCAATGAGCAGTTCTTC
TRBV21-1	.	.	TRBJ2-1	CASVPLRLAGGSSYNEQFF	TGTGCCAGCGTCCCCCTCAGGCTAGCGGGGGGGAGCTCCTACAATGAGCAGTTCTTC
TRBV15	TRBD1	.	TRBJ1-2	CATRGTGGGYGYTF	TGTGCCACCAGGGGAACAGGGGGCGGCTATGGCTACACCTTC
TRBV4-1	.	.	TRBJ1-6	CASSRRSREGNSPLHF	TGCGCCAGCAGCCGCAGGAGCAGGGAAGGTAATTCACCCCTCCACTTT
TRBV27	.	.	TRBJ2-3	CASSLSGGRTDTQYF	TGTGCCAGCAGTTTATCGGGGGGGCGTACAGATACGCAGTATTTT
TRBV27	.	.	TRBJ1-1	CASSTSGVGNTEAFF	TGTGCCAGCAGTACCTCAGGGGTAGGGAACACTGAAGCTTTCTTT
TRBV9	TRBD1	.	TRBJ1-2	CASSLSLDRVSYGYTF	TGTGCCAGCAGCCTATCCTTGGACAGGGTCTCCTATGGCTACACCTTC
TRBV6-1	.	.	TRBJ2-7	CASRDLVVYEQYF	TGTGCCAGCAGGGATCTAGTTGTCTACGAGCAGTACTTC